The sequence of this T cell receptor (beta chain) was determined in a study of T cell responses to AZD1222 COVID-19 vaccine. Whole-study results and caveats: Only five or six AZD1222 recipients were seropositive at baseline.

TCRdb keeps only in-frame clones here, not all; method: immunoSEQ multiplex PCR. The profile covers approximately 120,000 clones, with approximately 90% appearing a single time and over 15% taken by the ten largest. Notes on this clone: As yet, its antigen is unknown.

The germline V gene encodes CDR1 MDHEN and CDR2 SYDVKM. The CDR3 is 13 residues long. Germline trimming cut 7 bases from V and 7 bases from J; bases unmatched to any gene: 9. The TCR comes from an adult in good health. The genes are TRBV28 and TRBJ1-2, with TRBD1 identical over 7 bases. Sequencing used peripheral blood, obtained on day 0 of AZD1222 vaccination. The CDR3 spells CASTNTGVSGYTF. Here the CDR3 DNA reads TGTGCCAGCACTAACACAGGGGTGAGTGGCTACACCTTC.